What follows are 9 T cell receptor beta chains derived from one specimen sequenced in a study of OX40 agonist ivuxolimab in advanced cancers. Here immunoSEQ multiplex PCR was the method, and the copy in TCRdb shows in-frame clones only, minus some. Here the sample spans around 60,000 clones, 80% to 90% being singletons. The sample consisted of CD4+ or CD8+ T cells sorted from blood, taken in a trial of the OX40 agonist ivuxolimab. These receptors all stem from an adult with an advanced solid tumor such as melanoma, head and neck, liver or kidney cancer.

This clone was counted a single time. In DNA, the CDR3 is TGCGCCAGCAGCGTGACTAGCGGGCTCTACAATGAGCAGTTCTTC. Amino acids: CASSVTSGLYNEQFF. The rearrangement links TRBV5-1 to TRBJ2-1, with 10 positions matching TRBD2. Germline CDR1 reads SGHRS; CDR2 reads YFSETQ. CDR3 size: 15 residues. V lost 4 bases and J lost 3; bases outside the gene matches: 4.

The chain recombines TRBV4-1 with TRBJ2-2; TRBD2 might be the D (6 bases). CDR1 is MGHRA, CDR2 YSYEKL, per germline. V lost 0 bases and J 6 bases, leaving 20 bases between the germline ends. This CDR3 is built from 18 residues. The DNA of the CDR3 is TGCGCCAGCAGCCAAGAGGGGTGGGGGGAAGTCTCGGCCGGGGAGCTGTTTTTT. Its protein is CASSQEGWGEVSAGELFF.

The chain joins TRBV6-6 to TRBJ2-1; 8 nucleotides match TRBD1. After removal of 5 bases from V and 7 bases from J, the junction contained 7 bases not matched to a gene. Germline-derived CDR1 and CDR2 are MNHNY and SVGAGI (reference sequence). The CDR3 contains 14 residues. The CDR3, as DNA: TGTGCCAGCAGTGCGACAGGGGTTGGAAATGAGCAGTTCTTC. It encodes CASSATGVGNEQFF.

The chain's CDR3 is CASSRSPYEQYF. DNA of the CDR3: TGTGCCAGCAGCCGTTCGCCCTACGAGCAGTACTTC. The chain carries TRBV13 and TRBJ2-7; D is ambiguous. The V end lost 5 bases, the J end lost 2 bases, and 7 bases lay between the germline ends. This CDR3 region has 12 residues. Germline CDR1 and CDR2: PRHDT and FYEKMQ (reference sequence).

The gene calls are TRBV18 and TRBJ2-2; TRBD1 agrees at 7 bases. CDR3 length: 16 amino acids. Germline CDR1 KGHSH, CDR2 LQKENI. The J segment lost 2 bases and the V segment lost 1 base, leaving 4 bases of the junction unmatched. The DNA for the CDR3 is TGTGCCAGCTCACCACAGGGGGCGCACAACACCGGGGAGCTGTTTTTT. This codes for CASSPQGAHNTGELFF.

This clone has a single count. The chain combines TRBV7-2 with TRBJ1-1, with D hard to call. The V end lost 5 bases, the J end lost 5 bases, and 15 bases lay between the germline ends. Germline V CDR1 and CDR2: SGHTA, FQGNSA. The CDR3 totals 14 residues. The CDR3 region is CASSRVGMGTEAFF. In nucleotides, the CDR3 is TGTGCCAGCAGCCGCGTGGGAATGGGAACTGAAGCTTTCTTT.

DNA for the CDR3: TGTGCCAGCAGCTTAGCCCCTTACAGGGGCAGAGGCAATCAGCCCCAGCATTTT. This translates into CASSLAPYRGRGNQPQHF. The V and J genes are TRBV7-2 and TRBJ1-5, with TRBD1 matching 7 bases. CDR1 and CDR2 from the germline V gene are SGHTA and FQGNSA. The CDR3 totals 18 residues. The V gene end was trimmed by 0 bases and the J gene end by 2 bases; junction bases not matched to a gene: 10.

This chain links TRBV18 with TRBJ2-7; 7 bases line up with TRBD1. Germline V gene data show CDR1 as KGHSH and CDR2 as LQKENI. V was clipped by 3 bases and J by 3 bases; unmatched bases: 5. The CDR3 is made up of 14 amino acids. The DNA of the CDR3 is TGTGCCAGCTCACCTGGACAGGAAAGCTACGAGCAGTACTTC. This sequence encodes CASSPGQESYEQYF.

V usage is TRBV18 and J usage is TRBJ2-5; possibly TRBD2 for D (6 bases). Germline assignment: CDR1 KGHSH and CDR2 LQKENI. With 5 bases removed from V and 5 bases from J, the gap between germline ends came to 21 bases. This CDR3 is 16 amino acids long. CDR3 sequence (DNA): TGTGCCAGCTCAGGGGCCGGACTACAACCCCCGGAGACCCAGTACTTC. Amino acid sequence: CASSGAGLQPPETQYF.